Given below is one T cell receptor beta chain in context. The data belong to a study of blood T cell repertoires in COVID-19. For the study at large: Whether acute or convalescent, the COVID-19 samples came from the United States, Italy and Spain.

Authors' data handling: Scientists estimated how many nucleated cells there were by amplifying reference gene primers. Sequencing was performed with immunoSEQ multiplex PCR; in TCRdb, only in-frame clones are kept and a portion is missing. V and J calls plus clone size are reproduced from that table; the DNA served to infer D and trimming. Of approximately 200,000 clones in the sample, about 88% are singletons; the top ten hold 2.9%. The sample consisted of peripheral blood. The TCR comes from a man aged 50-60 years who had recovered from COVID-19.

CDR3 DNA: TGTGCCAGCAGAACGCCTGGGTCAGGCCTTAATGAAAAACTGTTTTTT. This codes for CASRTPGSGLNEKLFF. The chain employs TRBV28 and TRBJ1-4; D not resolved. Between the trimmed V and J ends, which lost 6 bases and 4 bases, there was a span of 18 bases. Germline V lookup: CDR1 MDHEN, CDR2 SYDVKM. This CDR3 region has 16 residues.